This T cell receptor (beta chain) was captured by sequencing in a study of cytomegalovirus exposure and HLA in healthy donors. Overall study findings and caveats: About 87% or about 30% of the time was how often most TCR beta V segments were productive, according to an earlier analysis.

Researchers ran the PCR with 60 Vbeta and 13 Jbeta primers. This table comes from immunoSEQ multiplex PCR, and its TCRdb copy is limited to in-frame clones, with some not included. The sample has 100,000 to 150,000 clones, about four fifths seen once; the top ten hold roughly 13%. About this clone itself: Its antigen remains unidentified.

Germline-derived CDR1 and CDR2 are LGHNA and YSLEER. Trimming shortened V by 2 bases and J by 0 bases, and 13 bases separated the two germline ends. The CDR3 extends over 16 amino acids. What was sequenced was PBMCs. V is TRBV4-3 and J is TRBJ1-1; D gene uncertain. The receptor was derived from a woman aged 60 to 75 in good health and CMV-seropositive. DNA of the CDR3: TGCGCCAGCAGCCAACTCCATTGGGGAGTGAACACTGAAGCTTTCTTT. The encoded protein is CASSQLHWGVNTEAFF.